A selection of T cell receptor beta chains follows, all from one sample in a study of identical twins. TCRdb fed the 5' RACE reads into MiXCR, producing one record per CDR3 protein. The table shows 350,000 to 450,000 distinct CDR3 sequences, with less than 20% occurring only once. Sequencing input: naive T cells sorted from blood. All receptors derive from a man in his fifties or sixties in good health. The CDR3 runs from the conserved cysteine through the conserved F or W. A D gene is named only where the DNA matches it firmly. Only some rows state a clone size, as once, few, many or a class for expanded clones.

TGTGCCAGCAGCCACCGACAGTATGGCGCAGATACGCAGTATTTT	CASSHRQYGADTQYF	TRBJ2-3	TRBV5-8	few	-
TGTGCCAGCAGCGTATGGGTTCAAGATGGCTACACCTTC	CASSVWVQDGYTF	TRBJ1-2	TRBV6-2/TRBV6-3	few	-
TGTGCCAGCAGTTTAGTACCGGGACAGGGATCCTACAATGAGCAGTTCTTC	CASSLVPGQGSYNEQFF	TRBJ2-1	TRBV12-3/TRBV12-4	-	TRBD1
TGTGCCAGCAGCTTATACGGCGGGAGGTTGGTCTATGAGCAGTTCTTC	CASSLYGGRLVYEQFF	TRBJ2-1	TRBV7-2	-	TRBD2
TGCAGTGCTAGGCAGGGACTAGCGGGAGGAGCGTACGAGCAGTACTTC	CSARQGLAGGAYEQYF	TRBJ2-7	TRBV20-1	many	TRBD2
TGCAGCGTTGTAGGGGGAGGAGAGCAGTTCTTC	CSVVGGGEQFF	TRBJ2-1	TRBV29-1	-	-
TGTGCCAGCAGCTCTCCCAGGGATTCACCCCTCCACTTT	CASSSPRDSPLHF	TRBJ1-6	TRBV13	few	-
TGTGCCAGCAGTGATCTCTGGAAGGACGGGGAGCTGTTTTTT	CASSDLWKDGELFF	TRBJ2-2	TRBV25-1	many	-
TGTGCCACCCAGGGACTATCGGGTGAGCAGTTCTTC	CATQGLSGEQFF	TRBJ2-1	TRBV15	many	TRBD2
TGCAGTGCTAGAGATCGGAGGGGGGATGGCGGGGAGCTGTTTTTT	CSARDRRGDGGELFF	TRBJ2-2	TRBV20-1	-	-
TGTGCCAGCTCACCGGGGGTTCTTAGCTGCTACAATGAGCAGTTCTTC	CASSPGVLSCYNEQFF	TRBJ2-1	TRBV18	-	-
TGTGCCACCAGCAGAGGGTCTATAGCCAAAAACATTCAGTACTTC	CATSRGSIAKNIQYF	TRBJ2-4	TRBV15	few	-
TGTGCCAGCAGTCTGGACAGGCGCACCGGGGAGCTGTTTTTT	CASSLDRRTGELFF	TRBJ2-2	TRBV11-2	many	TRBD1
TGTGCCAGCAGTTTCGCGTTCAGGGAAGGCCTGGGTGGCTACACCTTC	CASSFAFREGLGGYTF	TRBJ1-2	TRBV28	-	-
TGCAGTGCTCTCTGGGACCTCACAGATACGCAGTATTTT	CSALWDLTDTQYF	TRBJ2-3	TRBV20-1	few	-
TGCGCCAGCAGCCCGACGGGAGTCCGGTCTTACGAGCAGTACTTC	CASSPTGVRSYEQYF	TRBJ2-7	TRBV5-1	few	-
TGCAGTGCGAAACAGGGTGGCACTGAAGCTTTCTTT	CSAKQGGTEAFF	TRBJ1-1	TRBV20-1	many	-
TGTGCCAGCAGCTTAGTTCTCGGCGGTAACACCGGGGAGCTGTTTTTT	CASSLVLGGNTGELFF	TRBJ2-2	TRBV7-2	-	-
TGCAGTGCTTCCCGATCGAACACTGAAGCTTTCTTT	CSASRSNTEAFF	TRBJ1-1	TRBV20-1	many	-
TGTGCCACCAGTGACAGACAGGGAGGGGACTACAATGAGCAGTTCTTC	CATSDRQGGDYNEQFF	TRBJ2-1	TRBV24-1	few	-
TGTGCCAGCAGTGAAGCCCCCCGGGCCCAAGAGACCCAGTACTTC	CASSEAPRAQETQYF	TRBJ2-5	TRBV2	-	-
TGTGCCAGCAGCTTTTGGGAGACCGGGGAGCTGTTTTTT	CASSFWETGELFF	TRBJ2-2	TRBV5-4	many	-
TGCGCCAGCAGCAGAGGACAGGGGGCGCAGACTGAAGCTTTCTTT	CASSRGQGAQTEAFF	TRBJ1-1	TRBV4-1	-	TRBD1
TGTGCCAGCAGTTACGAGTCTAGCGCAGATACGCAGTATTTT	CASSYESSADTQYF	TRBJ2-3	TRBV6-5	few	-
TGTGCCAGCAGGCCGGGCGGAGGGGGTTACGGCACAGATACGCAGTATTTT	CASRPGGGGYGTDTQYF	TRBJ2-3	TRBV5-5	many	-
TGCGCCAGCAGCCCCAGCACTAGCGGGAGAATTGGGGACACCGGGGAGCTGTTTTTT	CASSPSTSGRIGDTGELFF	TRBJ2-2	TRBV4-3	few	TRBD2
TGCGCCAGCAGCCAAGAGCATGGCGTGGAGCAGTTCTTC	CASSQEHGVEQFF	TRBJ2-1	TRBV4-1	-	-
TGTGCCACCAGTGGATTCGGTGGCTACACCTTC	CATSGFGGYTF	TRBJ1-2	TRBV24-1	many	-